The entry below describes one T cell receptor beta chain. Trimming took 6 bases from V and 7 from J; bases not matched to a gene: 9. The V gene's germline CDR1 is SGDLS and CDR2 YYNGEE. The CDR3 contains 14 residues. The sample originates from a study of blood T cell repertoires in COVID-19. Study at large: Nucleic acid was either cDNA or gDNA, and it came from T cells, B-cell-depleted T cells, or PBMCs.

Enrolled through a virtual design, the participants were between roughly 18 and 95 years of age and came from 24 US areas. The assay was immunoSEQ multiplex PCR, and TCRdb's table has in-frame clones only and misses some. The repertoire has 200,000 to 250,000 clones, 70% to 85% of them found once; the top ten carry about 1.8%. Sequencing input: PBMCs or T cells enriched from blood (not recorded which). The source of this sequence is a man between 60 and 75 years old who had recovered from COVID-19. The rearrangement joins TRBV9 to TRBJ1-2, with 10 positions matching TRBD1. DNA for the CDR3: TGTGCCAGCACCCCCGGGACAGGGGTCGGTGGCTACACCTTC. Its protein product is CASTPGTGVGGYTF.